The sample holds many counts of the clone carrying this T cell receptor beta chain. Trimming pared 5 bases from V and 4 bases from J, leaving 8 bases between. CDR3 length: 12 amino acids. Germline values: CDR1 DFQATT, CDR2 SNEGSKA (reference sequence). This sample stems from a study of neurological immune-mediated disorders. The cDNA was generated by 5'RACE with 10-nucleotide random UMIs. Sequencing runs each generated in excess of 190 million TCR-beta sequences derived from 15-18 subjects. TCRdb reprocessed the 5' RACE reads via MiXCR and lists one record per CDR3 protein. Counted here are 60,000 to 90,000 distinct CDR3 sequences, more than 8.5% occurring once; the ten biggest clones make up approximately 9.7%. Time point: longitudinal time-point 1 (baseline). The study built unsorted libraries from 2 million PBMCs kept at -80 C.

V gene TRBV20-1 combines with J gene TRBJ1-4, with D unresolved. Material: PBMCs. This TCR was recovered from a man between 25 and 39 years old in good health. CDR3 region: CSAADGNEKLFF. CDR3 in DNA: TGCAGTGCTGCGGACGGTAATGAAAAACTGTTTTTT.